The 13 T cell receptor beta chains below come from one sample, sequenced in a study of blood T cell repertoires in COVID-19. Libraries were prepared by immunoSEQ multiplex PCR; TCRdb keeps only in-frame clonotypes and omits some of them. The sample carries roughly 380,000 clones, around 87% recorded once. Sequenced: PBMCs or T cells enriched from blood (not recorded which). Receptor source: a young man who had recovered from COVID-19.

The rearrangement links TRBV28 to TRBJ1-3; D may be TRBD1 (5 bases). This CDR3 has 15 amino acids. The germline gives CDR1 MDHEN, CDR2 SYDVKM. The ends were cut back, 10 bases at V and 2 bases at J, with 18 bases in the middle. This CDR3 is CATSQWRGAGNTIYF. The CDR3 DNA sequence: TGTGCCACCTCGCAGTGGCGGGGGGCTGGAAACACCATATATTTT.

The genes are TRBV7-8 and TRBJ2-7; 9 nucleotides line up with TRBD2. Germline V gene data show CDR1 as SGHVS and CDR2 as FQNEAQ. The CDR3 runs to 15 residues. Germline trimming cut 5 bases from V and 2 bases from J; bases unmatched to any gene: 7. The CDR3 bases are TGTGCCAGCAGCCTTGCGGGGGGGCTTACCTACGAGCAGTACTTC. Residues: CASSLAGGLTYEQYF.

The chain has TRBV6-2 or TRBV6-3 and TRBJ1-2, with D unclear. Germline values: CDR1 MNHEY, CDR2 SVGEGT. The CDR3 contains 14 residues. Trimming took 4 bases from V and 6 from J, leaving 15 bases between them. CDR3 sequence: CASSSATGVNGYTF. DNA for the CDR3: TGTGCCAGCAGTTCCGCCACGGGAGTAAATGGCTACACCTTC.

The CDR3 here is CASSPGTGGIVIGNTIYF. CDR3 DNA: TGTGCCAGCAGTCCCGGGACAGGGGGTATTGTTATTGGAAACACCATATATTTT. The V call is TRBV6-6, the J call TRBJ1-3; TRBD1 matches 11 bases. Per the germline V gene, CDR1 is MNHNY and CDR2 is SVGAGI (reference sequence). The CDR3 covers 18 residues. The junction had 12 bases not matched to a gene; V was cut back by 5 bases and J by 3 bases.

This sequence joins TRBV30 and TRBJ1-1; 7 nucleotides line up with TRBD1. Germline V gene lookup returns CDR1 GTSNPN and CDR2 SVGIG (reference sequence). The trim removed 3 bases at V and 4 bases at J, leaving 8 bases unmatched. This CDR3 has 14 amino acids. In DNA, the CDR3 is TGTGCCTGGAGCCACCCCGACAGGGCCACTGAAGCTTTCTTT. This sequence encodes CAWSHPDRATEAFF.

The chain has TRBV4-1 and TRBJ1-1, with D perhaps TRBD1 (5 bases). V was pared by 0 bases and J by 5 bases, with 10 bases between. Germline loops: CDR1 MGHRA, CDR2 YSYEKL. The length of the CDR3 is 14 residues. The chain's CDR3 is CASSQDTGGTEAFF. Here the CDR3 DNA reads TGCGCCAGCAGCCAAGATACGGGGGGTACTGAAGCTTTCTTT.

The chain carries TRBV5-1 and TRBJ2-7; unclear D gene. Between the trimmed V and J ends, which lost 0 bases and 0 bases, there was a span of 7 bases. Germline-derived CDR1 and CDR2 are SGHRS and YFSETQ. The CDR3 loop spans 14 amino acids. The CDR3 spells CASSLDSFSYEQYF. Written as DNA, the CDR3 is TGCGCCAGCAGCTTGGACAGTTTCTCCTACGAGCAGTACTTC.

CDR3 loop: CASSLGLPRGGQETQYF. The CDR3 DNA reads TGTGCCAGCAGCTTGGGCCTCCCGCGGGGGGGCCAAGAGACCCAGTACTTC. The chain joins TRBV5-4 to TRBJ2-5, with 9 bases matching TRBD2. Per germline, CDR1 SGHNT and CDR2 YYREEE (reference sequence). CDR3 length equals 17 residues. V shed 0 bases and J 1 base; nucleotides not matched to a gene: 7.

V is TRBV9 and J is TRBJ1-2, with D hard to call. Deletions cut 5 bases from V and 6 bases from J, with 11 bases between. The germline gives CDR1 SGDLS, CDR2 YYNGEE. The CDR3 loop spans 12 amino acids. CDR3 sequence (DNA): TGTGCCAGCAGTAGGAGGGTTGATGGCTACACCTTC. This codes for CASSRRVDGYTF.

The rearrangement joins TRBV11-3 to TRBJ2-5; 10 nucleotides align to TRBD2. The germline V gene has CDR1 SGHNT and CDR2 YENEEA. V trimming: 3 bases; J trimming: 3 bases; junction bases outside the gene matches: 7. This CDR3 contains 16 residues. In DNA form, the CDR3 reads TGTGCCAGCAGCTTCAAAGCGGGGGGGAATAAAGAGACCCAGTACTTC. Translating it yields CASSFKAGGNKETQYF.

V and J are TRBV3-1 (or the pseudogene TRBV3-2) and TRBJ2-5; 7 positions agree with TRBD1. The CDR3 is made up of 13 amino acids. The V segment lost 7 bases and the J segment 3 bases; nucleotides outside the gene matches: 5. Germline CDR1 reads LGHDT; CDR2 reads YNNKEL (reference sequence). This CDR3 reads CASKNQGEETQYF. CDR3 sequence (DNA): TGTGCCAGCAAAAATCAGGGGGAAGAGACCCAGTACTTC.

V gene TRBV27 combines with J gene TRBJ2-3, with TRBD1 matching 7 bases. This CDR3 has 15 amino acids. V gave up 3 bases and J gave up 2 bases; unmatched junction bases: 5. The germline gives CDR1 MNHEY, CDR2 SMNVEV (reference sequence). The CDR3 here is CASSLYRGATDTQYF. CDR3 nucleotide sequence: TGTGCCAGCAGTTTGTACAGGGGAGCCACAGATACGCAGTATTTT.

This rearrangement joins TRBV5-1 to TRBJ2-7; TRBD1 matches at 11 bases. V dropped 6 bases and J dropped 2; count of bases not matched to a gene: 4. CDR1 is SGHRS, CDR2 YFSETQ, per germline. The CDR3 loop spans 14 amino acids. For the CDR3, the DNA is TGCGCCAGCATCCCGGGACAGGGGGCCTACGAGCAGTACTTC. Its translation: CASIPGQGAYEQYF.